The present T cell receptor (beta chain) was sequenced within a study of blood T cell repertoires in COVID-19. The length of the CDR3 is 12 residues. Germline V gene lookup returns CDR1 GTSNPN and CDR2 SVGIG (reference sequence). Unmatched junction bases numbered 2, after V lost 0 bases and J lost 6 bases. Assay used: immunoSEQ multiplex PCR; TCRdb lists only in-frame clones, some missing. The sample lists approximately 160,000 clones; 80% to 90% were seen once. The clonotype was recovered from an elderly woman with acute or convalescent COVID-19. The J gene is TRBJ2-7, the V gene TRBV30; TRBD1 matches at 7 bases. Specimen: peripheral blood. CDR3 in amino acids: CAWSVTGLEQYF. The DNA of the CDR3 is TGTGCCTGGAGTGTGACAGGGCTCGAGCAGTACTTC.